This section outlines one T cell receptor beta chain sequence together with its context. Its antigen is as yet unknown. Germline values: CDR1 SQVTM, CDR2 ANQGSEA. Trimming pared 6 bases from V and 3 bases from J, leaving 9 bases between. There are 11 residues in the CDR3. Isolated RNA was reverse transcribed into cDNA used as the sequencing template. Measured with immunoSEQ multiplex PCR; TCRdb has only the in-frame clones, and not every one. The table shows about 150,000 clones, with 87% occurring only once. This specimen comes from a study of CD8+ T cells in alopecia areata. Study-wide results and caveats: Patients showed less clear TCR sequence sharing than mice, possibly partly because of HLA diversity.

The genes are TRBV29-1 and TRBJ2-7, with D possibly TRBD2 on 5 matching bases. This sequence originates from a human donor with alopecia areata. This specimen consisted of CD8+ T cells sorted from blood, obtained at week 0. CDR3 residues: CSVRASYEQYF. CDR3 DNA sequence: TGCAGCGTGAGGGCAAGCTACGAGCAGTACTTC.